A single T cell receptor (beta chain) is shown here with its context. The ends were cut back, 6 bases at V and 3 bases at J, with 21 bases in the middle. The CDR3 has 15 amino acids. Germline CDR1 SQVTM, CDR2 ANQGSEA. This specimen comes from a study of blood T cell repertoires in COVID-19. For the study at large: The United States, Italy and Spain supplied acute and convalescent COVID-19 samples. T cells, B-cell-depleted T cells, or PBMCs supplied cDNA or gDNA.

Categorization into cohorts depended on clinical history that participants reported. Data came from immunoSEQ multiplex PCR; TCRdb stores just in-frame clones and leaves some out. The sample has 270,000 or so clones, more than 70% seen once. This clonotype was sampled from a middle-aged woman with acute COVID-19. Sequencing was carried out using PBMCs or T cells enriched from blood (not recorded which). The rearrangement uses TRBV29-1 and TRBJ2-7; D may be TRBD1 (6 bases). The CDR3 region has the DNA TGCAGCGTCCCCGTATTAATAAGGGGGAGCTACGAGCAGTACTTC. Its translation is CSVPVLIRGSYEQYF.